This TCR beta chain was profiled in a study of shared clonotypes between healthy human individuals. Study summary: Those who served as donors were a couple of women and a few men between the ages of 18 and 49. Findings of the study overall: Relative to their counterparts shared across all four donors, non-shared clonotypes exhibited diminished generation probabilities.

Genomic DNA from each subset was divided evenly over several immunoSEQ plates. Sorted-subset replicate PCR reactions were performed with approximately 180 ng DNA, corresponding to roughly 30,000 T cell genomes. TCRdb's table, derived via immunoSEQ multiplex PCR, lists solely in-frame clones and lacks some. This table has about 2.5 million clones, roughly 90% appearing once. V was clipped by 0 bases and J by 0 bases; unmatched bases: 2. The germline V gene has CDR1 SGDLS and CDR2 YYNGEE. The CDR3 extends over 15 amino acids. About this clone: The antigen is undetermined. Other DNA sequences of this sample code for an identical CDR3.

The chain carries TRBV9 and TRBJ2-7; 8 bases agree with TRBD2. This TCR came from a man younger than 35 in good health. Some clones in this sample may be carry-over from other donors' samples. Sequences were obtained from naive CD4+ T cells from PBMCs. Documented subset: CD45RA+ positively selected. The CDR3 spells CASSVGGTSSYEQYF. CDR3 bases: TGTGCCAGCAGCGTAGGAGGGACTAGCTCCTACGAGCAGTACTTC. Filled out from reference TRBV9 and TRBJ2-7, the complete variable domain reads DSGVTQTPKHLITATGQRVTLRCSPRSGDLSVYWYQQSLDQGLQFLIQYYNGEERAKGNILERFSAQQFPDLHSELNLSSLELGDSALYFCASSVGGTSSYEQYFGPGTRLTVT.